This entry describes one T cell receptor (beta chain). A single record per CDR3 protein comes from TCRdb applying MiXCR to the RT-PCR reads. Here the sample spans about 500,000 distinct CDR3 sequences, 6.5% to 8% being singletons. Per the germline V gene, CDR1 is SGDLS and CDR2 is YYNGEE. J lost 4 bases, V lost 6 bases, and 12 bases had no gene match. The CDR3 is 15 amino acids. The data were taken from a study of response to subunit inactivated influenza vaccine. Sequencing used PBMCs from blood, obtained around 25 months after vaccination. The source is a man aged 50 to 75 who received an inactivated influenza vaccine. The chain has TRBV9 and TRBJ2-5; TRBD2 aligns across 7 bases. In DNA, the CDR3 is TGTGCCAGCACCTCAAATGGACTAGATGGAGAGACCCAGTACTTC. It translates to CASTSNGLDGETQYF.